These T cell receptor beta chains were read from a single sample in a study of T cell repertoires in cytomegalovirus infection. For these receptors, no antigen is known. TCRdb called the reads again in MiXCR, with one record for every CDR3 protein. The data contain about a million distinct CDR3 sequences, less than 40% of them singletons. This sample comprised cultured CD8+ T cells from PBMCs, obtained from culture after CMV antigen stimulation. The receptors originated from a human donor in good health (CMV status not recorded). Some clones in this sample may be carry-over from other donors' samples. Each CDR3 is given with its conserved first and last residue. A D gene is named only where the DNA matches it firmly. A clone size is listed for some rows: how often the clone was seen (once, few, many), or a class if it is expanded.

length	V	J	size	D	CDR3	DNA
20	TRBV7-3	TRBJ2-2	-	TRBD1	CASSLRPPGQGHPNTGELFF	TGTGCCAGCAGCCTCAGGCCACCTGGACAGGGCCACCCGAACACCGGGGAGCTGTTTTTT
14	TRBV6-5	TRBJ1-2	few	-	CASSWSGAQNGYTF	TGTGCCAGCAGTTGGTCGGGGGCGCAGAATGGCTACACCTTC
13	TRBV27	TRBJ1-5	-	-	CASRDGANQPQHF	TGTGCCAGCAGAGACGGGGCTAATCAGCCCCAGCATTTT
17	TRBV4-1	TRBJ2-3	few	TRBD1	CASSQARTGASTDTQYF	TGCGCCAGCAGCCAGGCCAGGACAGGAGCTAGCACAGATACGCAGTATTTT
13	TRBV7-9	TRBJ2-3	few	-	CASSPGDTDTQYF	TGTGCCAGCTCGCCCGGTGACACAGATACGCAGTATTTT
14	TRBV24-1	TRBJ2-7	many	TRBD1	CATRDRRTSYEQYF	TGTGCCACCCGGGACAGGCGCACTTCCTACGAGCAGTACTTC
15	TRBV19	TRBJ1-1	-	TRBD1	CASRRNRGKNTEAFF	TGTGCCAGTAGGAGAAACAGGGGGAAGAACACTGAAGCTTTCTTT
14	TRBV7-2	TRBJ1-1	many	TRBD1	CASSLGPGGTEAFF	TGTGCCAGCAGCTTGGGGCCAGGGGGCACTGAAGCTTTCTTT
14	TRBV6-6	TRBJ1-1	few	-	CASSHRARGTEAFF	TGTGCCAGCAGTCACAGGGCGAGAGGCACTGAAGCTTTCTTT
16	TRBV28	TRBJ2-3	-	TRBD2	CASSFPLAGGGREQYF	TGTGCCAGCAGTTTCCCGCTAGCGGGGGGGGGAAGAGAGCAGTATTTT
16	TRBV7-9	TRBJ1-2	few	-	CASSLGGVNAPYGYTF	TGTGCCAGCAGCTTGGGGGGGGTGAACGCACCGTATGGCTACACCTTC
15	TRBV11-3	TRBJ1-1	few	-	CASSLNRDANTEAFF	TGTGCCAGCAGCTTGAACAGGGACGCGAACACTGAAGCTTTCTTT
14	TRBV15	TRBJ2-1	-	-	CATGRRGGGHEQFF	TGTGCCACCGGCAGGCGAGGGGGGGGCCATGAGCAGTTCTTC
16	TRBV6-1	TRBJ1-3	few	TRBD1	CASSGPDRVTGNTIYF	TGTGCCAGCAGTGGTCCCGACAGGGTGACGGGAAACACCATATATTTT
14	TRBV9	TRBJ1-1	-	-	CASSDGVGDTEAFF	TGTGCCAGCAGCGACGGAGTGGGGGACACTGAAGCTTTCTTT
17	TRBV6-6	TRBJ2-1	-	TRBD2	CASSPIGTSGMYNEQFF	TGTGCCAGCAGTCCCATTGGGACTAGCGGAATGTACAATGAGCAGTTCTTC
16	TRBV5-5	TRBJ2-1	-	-	CASSVRGHFPYNEQFF	TGTGCCAGCAGCGTGAGAGGGCATTTCCCCTACAATGAGCAGTTCTTC
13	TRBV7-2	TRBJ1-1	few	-	CASSLKTLEVAFF	TGTGCCAGCAGCTTAAAGACTCTCGAGGTAGCTTTCTTT
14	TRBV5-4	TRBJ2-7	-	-	CASRPAGDIYEQYF	TGTGCCAGCAGGCCAGCAGGGGATATCTACGAGCAGTACTTC
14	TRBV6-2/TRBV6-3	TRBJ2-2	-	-	CASSSFLNTGELFF	TGTGCCAGCAGTTCTTTCTTGAACACCGGGGAGCTGTTTTTT
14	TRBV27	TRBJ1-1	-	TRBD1	CASRAGRTGPEAFF	TGTGCCAGCAGAGCAGGTCGGACAGGGCCTGAAGCTTTCTTT
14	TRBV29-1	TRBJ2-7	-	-	CSVEGYRDSYEQYF	TGCAGCGTTGAAGGGTACAGGGATTCCTACGAGCAGTACTTC